This entry lists 14 T cell receptor beta chains sequenced from one sample in a study of cytomegalovirus exposure and HLA in healthy donors. PCR used 60 Vbeta primers and 13 Jbeta primers. Profiled with immunoSEQ multiplex PCR; TCRdb holds only in-frame clones, not every one. The sample carries about 130,000 clones, 70% recorded once. The sequenced sample was PBMCs. The receptor set was obtained from a woman between 55 and 75 years old in good health and CMV-seropositive.

This clone was seen a handful of times. The J gene is TRBJ2-2, the V gene TRBV5-1; D uncertain. CDR3 length: 15 amino acids. V dropped 3 bases and J dropped 0 bases, with 9 bases sitting between them. Germline lookup yields CDR1 SGHRS and CDR2 YFSETQ. CDR3 DNA: TGCGCCAGCAGCTCCCAGGTCGCGAACACCGGGGAGCTGTTTTTT. Amino acids: CASSSQVANTGELFF.

This clone was detected a few times. One end of the junction does not line up with germline, which may come from a read error. The V and J genes are TRBV6-1 and TRBJ2-7; maybe TRBD2 (5 bases). Germline V gives CDR1 MNHNS, CDR2 SASEGT. This CDR3 contains 12 residues. The CDR3 loop reads CASSQDYYGQYF. The CDR3, as DNA: TGTGCCAGCAGTCAAGACTACTACGGGCAGTACTTC.

V gene TRBV28 combines with J gene TRBJ1-5, with 8 bases identical to TRBD1. CDR1 is MDHEN and CDR2 is SYDVKM in the germline V gene. This CDR3 spans 14 amino acids. V trimming: 6 bases; J trimming: 7 bases; junction bases outside the gene matches: 8. In nucleotides, the CDR3 is TGTGCCAGCAGCTTCCGGACAGGGAGACAGCCCCAGCATTTT. Encoded protein: CASSFRTGRQPQHF. Based on the CDR3 plus reference TRBV28 and TRBJ1-5, the full variable domain is DVKVTQSSRYLVKRTGEKVFLECVQDMDHENMFWYRQDPGLGLRLIYFSYDVKMKEKGDIPEGYSVSREKKERFSLILESASTNQTSMYLCASSFRTGRQPQHFGDGTRLSIL.

CDR3 sequence reads: CASSDQGPNQPQHF. The CDR3, as DNA: TGTGCCAGCAGTGATCAGGGCCCCAATCAGCCCCAGCATTTT. V and J are TRBV2 and TRBJ1-5; D may be TRBD1 (5 bases). CDR3 size: 14 residues. Germline V gene lookup returns CDR1 SNHLY and CDR2 FYNNEI. Trimming took 3 bases from V and 3 from J, leaving 9 bases between them.

The gene calls are TRBV5-1 and TRBJ1-4; 11 nucleotides agree with TRBD1. V dropped 4 bases and J dropped 2; count of bases not matched to a gene: 7. Germline values: CDR1 SGHRS, CDR2 YFSETQ. This CDR3 has 17 residues. The CDR3 loop is CASSIGQGAFTNEKLFF. The CDR3 region has the DNA TGCGCCAGCAGCATAGGACAGGGGGCATTTACTAATGAAAAACTGTTTTTT.

This clone was seen only a few times. This chain links TRBV6-1 with TRBJ1-5, with TRBD1 matching 7 bases. This CDR3 region has 15 residues. V lost 6 bases and J lost 4; bases outside the gene matches: 9. Looked up from germline, CDR1 is MNHNS and CDR2 is SASEGT. The CDR3 is CASSVQGSMNQPQHF. The CDR3, as DNA: TGTGCCAGCAGCGTACAGGGGTCCATGAATCAGCCCCAGCATTTT.

This chain links TRBV5-1 with TRBJ1-5; the D gene is possibly TRBD1 (6 bases). Trimming removed 4 bases at V and 3 bases at J, with 11 bases between. Germline V gene data show CDR1 as SGHRS and CDR2 as YFSETQ. CDR3 length equals 14 residues. CDR3 amino acids: CASSPGQTNQPQHF. The CDR3 bases are TGCGCCAGCAGCCCAGGACAGACCAATCAGCCCCAGCATTTT.

This clone was found a few times. The CDR3, as DNA: TGTGCCAGCAGTGAAGCGACTGGGACTAGCGAACCTATTAGCACAGATACGCAGTATTTT. This translates into CASSEATGTSEPISTDTQYF. This chain uses TRBV2 with TRBJ2-3, with 10 bases fitting TRBD2. Germline CDR1 SNHLY, CDR2 FYNNEI. Trimming took 0 bases from V and 0 from J; bases not matched to a gene: 12. This CDR3 contains 20 residues.

This clone was observed a handful of times. This sequence joins TRBV10-2 and TRBJ1-2; weak D call: TRBD1 (6 bases). CDR3 size: 12 residues. V lost 7 bases, J lost 2 bases, and 8 bases lay in between. The V gene's germline CDR1 is WSHSY and CDR2 SAAADI. This CDR3 is CASMDSNYGYTF. The CDR3 DNA follows: TGCGCCAGCATGGACAGCAACTATGGCTACACCTTC.

The rearrangement links TRBV10-3 to TRBJ1-2; D uncertain. Germline CDR1 ENHRY, CDR2 SYGVKD. The CDR3 is 16 amino acids. With 7 bases removed from V and 4 bases from J, the gap between germline ends came to 22 bases. CDR3 sequence reads: CAINAIVSATGYGYTF. DNA of the CDR3: TGTGCCATCAACGCTATAGTCTCTGCTACTGGCTATGGCTACACCTTC.

Regarding this clone: A read error may account for a junction end that differs from germline. This chain connects TRBV7-6 to TRBJ2-2; weak D call: TRBD1 (6 bases). The germline V gene encodes CDR1 SGHVS and CDR2 FNYEAQ. The CDR3 runs 15 residues. Here the CDR3 reads CASSLGGWDTRELFF. The CDR3 DNA sequence: TGTGCCAGCAGCTTGGGCGGCTGGGACACCAGGGAGCTGTTTTTT. Full variable domain (rest looked up from reference TRBV7-6 and TRBJ2-2): GAGVSQSPRYKVTKRGQDVALRCDPISGHVSLYWYRQALGQGPEFLTYFNYEAQQDKSGLPNDRFSAERPEGSISTLTIQRTEQRDSAMYRCASSLGGWDTRELFFGEGSRLTVL.

This chain links TRBV5-1 with TRBJ2-1; tentative D call: TRBD2 (5 bases). CDR3 length equals 15 residues. The germline gives CDR1 SGHRS, CDR2 YFSETQ. Between the trimmed V and J ends, which lost 0 bases and 0 bases, there was a span of 7 bases. This chain's CDR3 is CASSLERFSYNEQFF. In nucleotides, the CDR3 is TGCGCCAGCAGCTTGGAGCGGTTCTCCTACAATGAGCAGTTCTTC. The complete variable domain, with remaining parts taken from reference TRBV5-1 and TRBJ2-1, reads KAGVTQTPRYLIKTRGQQVTLSCSPISGHRSVSWYQQTPGQGLQFLFEYFSETQRNKGNFPGRFSGRQFSNSRSEMNVSTLELGDSALYLCASSLERFSYNEQFFGPGTRLTVL.

This clone was found a few times. CDR3 sequence (DNA): TGTGCCAGCTCACCGGACAGGGGGAACACTGAAGCTTTCTTT. It specifies CASSPDRGNTEAFF. V and J are TRBV18 and TRBJ1-1; 9 bases align to TRBD1. V shed 3 bases and J 1 base; nucleotides not matched to a gene: 0. The CDR3 has 14 amino acids. Per germline, CDR1 KGHSH and CDR2 LQKENI.

The chain has TRBV28 and TRBJ2-7, with D maybe TRBD1 (5 bases). Trimming took 5 bases from V and 6 from J, leaving 11 bases between them. The germline V gene has CDR1 MDHEN and CDR2 SYDVKM. The CDR3 sequence is 12 residues long. The CDR3 reads CASSDRRGEQYF. As DNA, the CDR3 is TGTGCCAGCAGTGACCGAAGGGGCGAGCAGTACTTC.